One sample yielded the 24 T cell receptor beta chains listed below, sequenced in a study of STAT5B mutations in CD4+ large granular lymphocyte leukemia. Libraries were prepared by immunoSEQ multiplex PCR; TCRdb keeps only in-frame clonotypes and omits some of them. This sample has about 37,000 clones, with around nine tenths found just once. The sample comprised CD4+ T cells from blood buffy coats. The source of these receptors is a human donor in good health.

The chain joins TRBV5-6 to TRBJ1-3; D unresolved. The CDR3 covers 14 residues. Trimming removed 2 bases at V and 0 bases at J, with 6 bases between. Germline V gene data show CDR1 as SGHDT and CDR2 as YYEEEE. The CDR3 here is CASSLRSSGNTIYF. The CDR3 DNA follows: TGTGCCAGCAGCTTACGGAGCTCTGGAAACACCATATATTTT.

V gene TRBV18 combines with J gene TRBJ2-1, with 13 bases matching TRBD2. Trimming took 2 bases from V and 6 from J; bases not matched to a gene: 1. The CDR3 runs 15 residues. In germline, CDR1 is KGHSH, CDR2 LQKENI. The CDR3 sequence is CASSPGLAGANEQFF. CDR3 in DNA: TGTGCCAGCTCACCAGGACTAGCGGGAGCCAATGAGCAGTTCTTC.

About this clone: One junction end disagrees with the germline gene, perhaps due to a read error. This chain uses TRBV29-1 with TRBJ2-3, with 14 bases identical to TRBD2. The CDR3 runs to 15 residues. CDR1 and CDR2 (germline): SQVTM, ANQGSEA. CDR3 sequence reads: CSVEGTSGSTDTQYF. The CDR3 DNA follows: TGCAGCGTGGAAGGGACTAGCGGGAGTACAGATACGCAGTATTTT.

This rearrangement joins TRBV2 to TRBJ2-7; TRBD2 matches at 8 bases. This CDR3 contains 17 residues. The germline V gene has CDR1 SNHLY and CDR2 FYNNEI. V shed 3 bases and J 4 bases; nucleotides not matched to a gene: 14. In DNA form, the CDR3 reads TGTGCCAGCAGTGATACCAGGCCTTTAAGCGGGAGTTACGAGCAGTACTTC. Its translation: CASSDTRPLSGSYEQYF. The full variable domain, completed using reference TRBV2 and TRBJ2-7, is EPEVTQTPSHQVTQMGQEVILRCVPISNHLYFYWYRQILGQKVEFLVSFYNNEISEKSEIFDDQFSVERPDGSNFTLKIRSTKLEDSAMYFCASSDTRPLSGSYEQYFGPGTRLTVT.

The chain carries TRBV4-2 and TRBJ1-5; TRBD1 is a possible D gene (6 bases). In germline, CDR1 is LGHNA, CDR2 YNFKEQ. V shed 1 base and J shed 8 bases, with 21 bases lying between them. This CDR3 region has 17 residues. CDR3 nucleotides: TGTGCCAGCAGCCAAGTTGGCGGGGGCGAAGTCTTCAAGCCCCAGCATTTT. It is translated as CASSQVGGGEVFKPQHF.

The J gene is TRBJ2-6, the V gene TRBV27, with 12 bases matching TRBD2. The CDR3 is made up of 20 amino acids. V shed 8 bases, J shed 2 bases, and the junction held 16 bases outside the gene matches. Per germline, CDR1 MNHEY and CDR2 SMNVEV (reference sequence). In DNA form, the CDR3 reads TGTGCCAGCTCCTCACCTTCCCACGCTAGCGGGAGGGCTGGGGCCAACGTCCTGACTTTC. Protein product: CASSSPSHASGRAGANVLTF. The full variable domain, its missing parts supplied by reference TRBV27 and TRBJ2-6, is EAQVTQNPRYLITVTGKKLTVTCSQNMNHEYMSWYRQDPGLGLRQIYYSMNVEVTDKGDVPEGYKVSRKEKRNFPLILESPSPNQTSLYFCASSSPSHASGRAGANVLTFGAGSRLTVL.

This chain links TRBV19 with TRBJ1-6; D unresolved. Trimming removed 6 bases at V and 8 bases at J, with 11 bases between. CDR1 LNHDA and CDR2 SQIVND come from the germline V gene (reference sequence). The CDR3 sequence is 13 residues long. CDR3 residues: CASSDVEDSPLHF. The CDR3 bases are TGTGCCAGTAGCGACGTTGAGGATTCACCCCTCCACTTT.

This clone turned up a few times. In DNA form, the CDR3 reads TGTGCCAGCAGTACAACCTATGGCTACACCTTC. The encoded protein is CASSTTYGYTF. This chain joins TRBV25-1 and TRBJ1-2; D is undetermined. The germline gives CDR1 MGHDK, CDR2 SYGVNS. V was cut by 5 bases and J by 4 bases, with 5 bases left in between. This CDR3 has 11 residues.

The V and J genes are TRBV5-1 and TRBJ2-1; TRBD2 agrees at 7 bases. This CDR3 region has 16 residues. In germline, CDR1 is SGHRS, CDR2 YFSETQ. V lost 2 bases to trimming and J lost 3 bases; unmatched junction nucleotides: 8. CDR3 DNA sequence: TGCGCCAGCAGCTTCGGAGGCGCGGGAGTCTACAATGAGCAGTTCTTC. This translates into CASSFGGAGVYNEQFF.

V is TRBV27 and J is TRBJ2-1, with 9 nucleotides matching TRBD2. This CDR3 is built from 16 residues. Germline V gene sequence: CDR1 MNHEY, CDR2 SMNVEV (reference sequence). Trimming took 2 bases from V and 8 from J; bases not matched to a gene: 10. The CDR3 here is CASSLKPGTSFYEQFF. CDR3 in DNA: TGTGCCAGCAGTTTAAAACCCGGGACTAGCTTCTATGAGCAGTTCTTC.

The chain carries TRBV2 and TRBJ2-3, with a possible D match to TRBD1 (6 bases). The CDR3 loop spans 15 amino acids. The V end was cut by 2 bases, the J end by 1 base, with 10 bases between. Germline values: CDR1 SNHLY, CDR2 FYNNEI. This chain's CDR3 is CASSETRGGTDTQYF. The CDR3 nucleotides are TGTGCCAGCAGTGAAACCAGGGGAGGCACAGATACGCAGTATTTT.

The chain recombines TRBV5-1 with TRBJ1-2; D uncertain. The CDR3 spans 15 residues. Germline V gives CDR1 SGHRS, CDR2 YFSETQ. V gave up 0 bases and J gave up 1 base, with 10 bases separating them. CDR3 sequence: CASSLAGGSNYGYTF. As DNA, the CDR3 is TGCGCCAGCAGCTTGGCGGGCGGCAGTAACTATGGCTACACCTTC. Filled out from reference TRBV5-1 and TRBJ1-2, the complete variable domain reads KAGVTQTPRYLIKTRGQQVTLSCSPISGHRSVSWYQQTPGQGLQFLFEYFSETQRNKGNFPGRFSGRQFSNSRSEMNVSTLELGDSALYLCASSLAGGSNYGYTFGSGTRLTVV.

V and J are TRBV6-1 and TRBJ2-3; TRBD2 aligns across 9 bases. CDR1 and CDR2 from the germline V gene are MNHNS and SASEGT. V was pared by 6 bases and J by 4 bases, with 8 bases of the junction left unmatched. The length of the CDR3 is 15 residues. CDR3 DNA: TGTGCCAGCAGATTAGCGGGAGACGGGGCAGATACGCAGTATTTT. Amino acid sequence: CASRLAGDGADTQYF.

This clone was counted a single time. The chain combines TRBV10-3 with TRBJ1-6; 9 nucleotides line up with TRBD1. Losses at the gene ends were 6 bases for V and 5 bases for J; bases not matched to a gene: 2. The germline V gene has CDR1 ENHRY and CDR2 SYGVKD. The CDR3 runs to 14 residues. CDR3 sequence reads: CAISGTGNNSPLHF. CDR3 DNA sequence: TGTGCCATCAGCGGGACAGGGAATAATTCACCCCTCCACTTT.

The CDR3, as DNA: TGTGCCAGCAGCTTAGGAGGGTCGCGGAACCAGCCCCAGCATTTT. The encoded protein is CASSLGGSRNQPQHF. The rearrangement joins TRBV7-8 to TRBJ1-5, with D uncertain. Trimming took 1 base from V and 7 from J, leaving 14 bases between them. The CDR3 consists of 15 residues. Germline V lookup: CDR1 SGHVS, CDR2 FQNEAQ.

This chain joins TRBV28 and TRBJ2-2; D gene ambiguous. The V and J ends lost 2 bases and 0 bases respectively, with 1 base between them. Germline V gives CDR1 MDHEN, CDR2 SYDVKM. CDR3 length: 13 amino acids. The chain's CDR3 is CASSLANTGELFF. DNA for the CDR3: TGTGCCAGCAGTTTAGCGAACACCGGGGAGCTGTTTTTT. The whole variable domain, filled in from reference TRBV28 and TRBJ2-2, reads DVKVTQSSRYLVKRTGEKVFLECVQDMDHENMFWYRQDPGLGLRLIYFSYDVKMKEKGDIPEGYSVSREKKERFSLILESASTNQTSMYLCASSLANTGELFFGEGSRLTVL.

V and J are TRBV19 and TRBJ1-4; 11 bases fit TRBD1. Germline-derived CDR1 and CDR2 are LNHDA and SQIVND (reference sequence). The CDR3 is 15 residues long. Losses at the gene ends were 10 bases for V and 7 bases for J; bases not matched to a gene: 11. CDR3 nucleotide sequence: TGTGCCACCTCGGAGTCCGGGACAGGGGGTGAAAAACTGTTTTTT. Its translation: CATSESGTGGEKLFF.

V and J are TRBV18 and TRBJ2-2; TRBD2 is a possible D gene (6 bases). The CDR3 consists of 20 residues. Trimming shortened V by 0 bases and J by 5 bases, and 25 bases separated the two germline ends. Germline loops: CDR1 KGHSH, CDR2 LQKENI. DNA of the CDR3: TGTGCCAGCTCACCACCAATTCGGGAGCAGCCACCTGGGTGGACCGGGGAGCTGTTTTTT. It is translated as CASSPPIREQPPGWTGELFF. Looking up the rest from reference TRBV18 and TRBJ2-2 gives the full variable domain: NAGVMQNPRHLVRRRGQEARLRCSPMKGHSHVYWYRQLPEEGLKFMVYLQKENIIDESGMPKERFSAEFPKEGPSILRIQQVVRGDSAAYFCASSPPIREQPPGWTGELFFGEGSRLTVL.

This rearrangement joins TRBV5-1 to TRBJ2-5; D unresolved. V was pared by 5 bases and J by 1 base, with 15 bases between. CDR3 length: 15 amino acids. Germline assignment: CDR1 SGHRS and CDR2 YFSETQ. CDR3 sequence (DNA): TGCGCCAGCAGACCGCCGCAAGGCCTCCAAGAGACCCAGTACTTC. Its protein is CASRPPQGLQETQYF.

This chain links TRBV15 with TRBJ2-2; D could derive from TRBD1 or TRBD2 (5 bases each). The CDR3 runs to 14 residues. With 0 bases removed from V and 6 bases from J, the gap between germline ends came to 8 bases. The germline gives CDR1 LNHNV, CDR2 YYDKDF (reference sequence). The CDR3 reads CATSRDRGPGELFF. The CDR3 DNA reads as TGTGCCACCAGCAGAGATCGGGGCCCCGGGGAGCTGTTTTTT.

V and J are TRBV11-2 and TRBJ1-2; tentative D call: TRBD1 (5 bases). This CDR3 has 17 amino acids. Trimming stripped 0 bases from V and 0 bases from J, with 14 bases between. CDR1 and CDR2 from the germline V gene are SGHAT and FQNNGV. The CDR3 region has the DNA TGTGCCAGCAGCTTAGATGTAGAGGGGAGGCCTAACTATGGCTACACCTTC. Translating gives CASSLDVEGRPNYGYTF.

This chain connects TRBV11-1 to TRBJ2-3, with D perhaps given as TRBD1 or TRBD2 (5 bases each). Trimming cost V 4 bases and J 0 bases, with 5 bases left between them. This CDR3 has 13 amino acids. In germline, CDR1 is SGHAT, CDR2 FQDESV (reference sequence). Written as DNA, the CDR3 is TGTGCCAGCAGCTGGGACAGCACAGATACGCAGTATTTT. Translating it yields CASSWDSTDTQYF.

A few counts support this clone. The rearrangement links TRBV4-2 to TRBJ2-7, with D perhaps matching TRBD1 or TRBD2 (6 bases each). V was pared by 0 bases and J by 2 bases, with 8 bases between. The CDR3 is 14 residues long. Germline-derived CDR1 and CDR2 are LGHNA and YNFKEQ. The CDR3, as DNA: TGTGCCAGCAGCCAAGATGGGGGGCCCTACGAGCAGTACTTC. The encoded protein is CASSQDGGPYEQYF.

DNA of the CDR3: TGTGCCAGCAGTCTCACAGGGGCGTTCAACGAGCAGTACTTC. Protein: CASSLTGAFNEQYF. The rearrangement joins TRBV28 to TRBJ2-7; 7 nucleotides match TRBD1. The CDR3 contains 14 residues. The V and J ends lost 5 bases and 5 bases, in that order; junction bases with no gene match: 9. From germline, CDR1 is MDHEN and CDR2 SYDVKM.